Given below is one T cell receptor beta chain in context. Its antigen is still unknown. No base quality information exists; no much larger clone differs at one position. These data come from a study of PD-1 blockade in mismatch repair-deficient tumors (TCRdb year 2017). Describing the broader study: The trial enrolled some 90 consecutive patients with roughly twelve mismatch repair-deficient cancer types between September 2013 and late 2016, all previously treated and progressing. Tumor-associated T cell clones in the peripheral blood of patients responding to PD-1 blockade were tracked using deep sequencing of TCR CDR3 regions. Overall results and qualifications from the work: Tumor-resident clones, often undetectable in blood before treatment, expanded rapidly after pembrolizumab and then contracted, generally before radiologic responses.

For every enrolled patient, mismatch repair deficiency was confirmed by either polymerase chain reaction or immunohistochemistry. A few patients who responded to pembrolizumab therapy underwent TCR sequencing. The phase II trial prospectively tested pembrolizumab PD-1 blockade in advanced mismatch repair-deficient cancers regardless of tissue of origin. Serial peripheral blood T cell samples were collected before and at multiple times after starting PD-1 blockade. Blood sampling times were expressed in weeks after the first pembrolizumab dose. Preparation of the library involved the immunoSEQ multiplex PCR assay. TCRdb holds this immuneACCESS table with in-frame rearrangements only. Some clones are missing; in checked studies, unresolved V genes explain under half, and the rest has no known cause. The sample table records approximately 110,000 clones; about 80% of these occur just once. The top ten hold 4% to 6% of the sample.

Including the terminal cysteine and phenylalanine, the CDR3 comprises 17 residues. Only the CDR3 part of the read is kept: 51 bases, read in frame from the first base. The germline V gene provides CDR1 SGDLS and CDR2 YYNGEE. V is trimmed back by 0 bases and J by 5 bases, and the junction contains 5 bases that no gene match accounts for. The source material was peripheral blood, sampled 60 weeks after starting pembrolizumab. The sequence links TRBV9 to TRBJ2-5; 15 of the junction bases match TRBD2. The clonotype comes from an adult with mismatch repair-deficient cancer. CDR3 loop: CASSVGGLAGGGETQYF. The nucleotides are TGTGCCAGCAGCGTAGGGGGACTAGCGGGAGGCGGGGAGACCCAGTACTTC.